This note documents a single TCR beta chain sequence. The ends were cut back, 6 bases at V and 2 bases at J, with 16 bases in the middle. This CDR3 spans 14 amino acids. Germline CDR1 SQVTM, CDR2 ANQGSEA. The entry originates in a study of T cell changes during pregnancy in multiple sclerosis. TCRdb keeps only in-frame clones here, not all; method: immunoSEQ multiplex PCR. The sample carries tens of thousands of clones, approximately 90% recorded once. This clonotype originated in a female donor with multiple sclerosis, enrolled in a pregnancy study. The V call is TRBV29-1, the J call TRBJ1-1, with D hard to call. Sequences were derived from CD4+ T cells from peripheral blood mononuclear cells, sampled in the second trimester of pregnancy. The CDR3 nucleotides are TGCAGCGTCCTCCTCCTGACTGTTAACACTGAAGCTTTCTTT. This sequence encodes CSVLLLTVNTEAFF. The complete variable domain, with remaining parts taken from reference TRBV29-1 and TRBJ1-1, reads SAVISQKPSRDICQRGTSLTIQCQVDSQVTMMFWYRQQPGQSLTLIATANQGSEATYESGFVIDKFPISRPNLTFSTLTVSNMSPEDSSIYLCSVLLLTVNTEAFFGQGTRLTVV.